A selection of T cell receptor beta chains follows, all from one sample in a study of CD8+ T cells in alopecia areata. Here immunoSEQ multiplex PCR was the method, and the copy in TCRdb shows in-frame clones only, minus some. The sample contains hundreds of thousands of clones, 50% to 60% of which appear only once. The material sequenced was CD4+ T cells sorted from blood, taken at week 0. These TCRs come from a human donor with alopecia areata. Each CDR3 is given with its conserved first and last residue. The order of the fields is clone size, D gene, J gene, V gene, CDR3 DNA, CDR3 protein. D genes are given only for firm matches. Part of the rows lack a size; the others show once, few, many or a class for expanded clones.

>NA|NA|TRBJ1-2|TRBV14
TGTGCCAGCAGCCAAGCAGGCTATGGCTACACCTTC
CASSQAGYGYTF
>NA|TRBD2|TRBJ2-1|TRBV30
TGTGCCTGGAGTGGGCTAGCGGGAGGGCCGTCATCAGGTGAGCAGTTCTTC
CAWSGLAGGPSSGEQFF
>NA|NA|TRBJ1-3|TRBV30
TGTGCCTGGAGTGTTTCTGGAAACACCATATATTTT
CAWSVSGNTIYF
>NA|NA|TRBJ2-3|TRBV29-1
TGCAGCGTTGAACAGGTAGCCCCTCGCACAGATACGCAGTATTTT
CSVEQVAPRTDTQYF
>many|NA|TRBJ1-4|TRBV7-2
TGTGCCAGCAGCTTGGTCTGGGGTAGCACTAATGAAAAACTGTTTTTT
CASSLVWGSTNEKLFF
>NA|NA|TRBJ1-6|TRBV9
TGTGCCAGCAGCGTAGAGAGGAGGAATTCACCCCTCCACTTT
CASSVERRNSPLHF
>few|NA|TRBJ2-2|TRBV9
TGTGCCAGCAGCGTCGACACCTTGAACACCGGGGAGCTGTTTTTT
CASSVDTLNTGELFF
>NA|NA|TRBJ1-1|TRBV29-1
TGCAGCGTTAATTCCCCGTTCCTCACTGAAGCCTTCTTT
CSVNSPFLTEAFF
>NA|NA|TRBJ2-1|TRBV9
TGTGCCAGCAGCGTAGACACTCGCAATGAGCAGTTCTTC
CASSVDTRNEQFF
>few|NA|TRBJ1-4|TRBV29-1
TGCAGCGTCCTGACAGGATCGAATGAAAAACTGTTTTTT
CSVLTGSNEKLFF
>NA|TRBD1|TRBJ2-1|TRBV29-1
TGCAGCGTGGACCGGGACAGGGGGTTTTGGGGCTCCTACAATGAGCAGTTCTTC
CSVDRDRGFWGSYNEQFF
>NA|NA|TRBJ1-5|TRBV9
TGTGCCAGCAGCGTAGGGGGGGTTAGCGGACAGCCCCAGCATTTT
CASSVGGVSGQPQHF
>NA|NA|TRBJ1-1|TRBV11-2
TGTGCCAGCAGCTTCGGAGGCACTGAAGCTTTCTTT
CASSFGGTEAFF
>NA|TRBD1|TRBJ2-2|TRBV5-6
TGTGCCAGCAGCTTGGCTGCAAGGGGGCAAGCCGGGGAGCTGTTTTTT
CASSLAARGQAGELFF
>few|TRBD2|TRBJ2-7|TRBV30
TGTGCCTGGAGTGTTTGGCGGGAGAGCTCCTACGAGCAGTACTTC
CAWSVWRESSYEQYF
>few|TRBD1|TRBJ1-1|TRBV6-1
TGTGCCAGCAGTTGGACAGGGAAGAACACTGAAGCTTTCTTT
CASSWTGKNTEAFF
>once|NA|TRBJ1-2|TRBV5-6
TGTGCCAGCAGCTTCGATCCCTATGGCTACACCTTC
CASSFDPYGYTF
>few|NA|TRBJ1-1|TRBV18
TGTGCCAGCTCACTCCTGGAGGTGGAGGGAGGCACTGAAGCTTTCTTT
CASSLLEVEGGTEAFF
>many|NA|TRBJ2-1|TRBV19
TGTGCCAGTAGTAGGGGACAAGGAGGGAATGAGCAGTTCTTC
CASSRGQGGNEQFF
>NA|TRBD1|TRBJ2-3|TRBV29-1
TGCAGCGCACAGGGGGCAGATACGCAGTATTTT
CSAQGADTQYF
>NA|TRBD1|TRBJ1-4|TRBV6-5
TGTGCCAGCAGTCCGACAGGGTCTAATGAAAAACTGTTTTTT
CASSPTGSNEKLFF
>NA|NA|TRBJ1-4|TRBV5-1
TGCGCCAGCAGCGCCCCGACTCAGGGAGCAACTAATGAAAAACTGTTTTTT
CASSAPTQGATNEKLFF
>NA|NA|TRBJ2-5|TRBV5-4
TGTGCCAGCAGCCCAGATCAGTACCAAGAGACCCAGTACTTC
CASSPDQYQETQYF